The clone carrying this TCR beta chain has ten or more counts. Its cognate antigen is unknown. One junction end does not reproduce the germline sequence, and a read error may be involved. This specimen comes from a study of CD8+CD57+ T cells in acquired aplastic anemia. Study-wide points: The same twenty-nine CD8+ CDR3 sequences occurred in patients and in controls.

Before being chosen for sequencing, patients had shown CD8+CD57+ cell expansion by flow cytometry. A severe acquired aplastic anemia diagnosis applied to all patients. CDR3 length: 13 amino acids. Germline loops: CDR1 MNHNS, CDR2 SASEGT. Profiling that covered TCR beta VDJ and CDR3 relied on genomic DNA as its template. Using its own MiXCR run on the reads, TCRdb lists one record per CDR3 protein. This table holds hundreds of thousands of distinct CDR3 sequences, around 32% found once. Sequenced sample: sorted CD4+, CD8+, or CD8+CD57+ T cells (not recorded which) from PBMCs. The clonotype originates from a human donor with aplastic anemia. The rearrangement joins TRBV6-1 to TRBJ1-2; possible D gene TRBD1, 5 bases. CDR3 sequence reads: CAGRTSANYGYTF. CDR3 bases: TGTGCCGGCAGGACAAGCGCTAACTATGGCTACACCTTC.